Here is one TCR beta chain with its context. In the original analysis: Estimates of nucleated cell counts were drawn from the amplification of reference gene primers. Some clones are missing from TCRdb's copy, which holds only in-frame ones; the method was immunoSEQ multiplex PCR. That table furnishes V, J and clone size, whereas the DNA furnished D and trimming. The table includes about 94,000 clones, 80% to 85% detected once. Germline loops: CDR1 ENHRY, CDR2 SYGVKD. V lost 10 bases and J lost 2; bases outside the gene matches: 7. CDR3 length: 15 residues. The data were taken from a study of blood T cell repertoires in COVID-19. About the study: Sites in the United States, Italy and Spain provided acute and convalescent COVID-19 samples.

Source material: peripheral blood. This sequence was found in a man in his 60s with acute or convalescent COVID-19. The chain joins TRBV10-3 to TRBJ2-6; 8 bases align to TRBD1. Here the CDR3 reads CANGQGVAGANVLTF. The CDR3 DNA reads as TGTGCCAACGGACAGGGAGTAGCTGGGGCCAACGTCCTGACTTTC.